This T cell receptor beta chain was recovered during a study of blood T cell repertoires in COVID-19. Sequencing used immunoSEQ multiplex PCR; TCRdb keeps in-frame clones, though not all of them. The data show fewer than 350,000 clones, 89% seen once. Germline V gene data show CDR1 as MDHEN and CDR2 as SYDVKM. This CDR3 is 15 amino acids long. The trim removed 5 bases at V and 4 bases at J, leaving 9 bases unmatched. The chain couples TRBV28 to TRBJ2-5; the match to TRBD2 covers 8 bases. This receptor was identified in a woman aged 40 to 50 who had recovered from COVID-19. Sequenced material: PBMCs or T cells enriched from blood (not recorded which). This CDR3 is CASSLSGAAVETQYF. In DNA form, the CDR3 reads TGTGCCAGCAGTCTTAGCGGGGCGGCCGTAGAGACCCAGTACTTC.